This passage covers 8 T cell receptor beta chains from one sample sequenced in a study of regulatory T cells in long-lasting Graves disease. The sample's time point: newly diagnosed GD, antithyroid drugs for less than 3 months. TCR sequences were obtained from RNA taken from PBMCs. Arm-PCR of CDR3 regions and iRepertoire HTBI primers were the basis on which TCR beta libraries were built. TCRdb re-derived calls from the multiplex PCR reads in MiXCR, one entry per CDR3 protein. In the table there are 300,000 to 450,000 distinct CDR3 sequences, 15% to 18% of which are singletons. This material consisted of peripheral blood mononuclear cells (PBMCs), taken at new diagnosis, from a patient treated with antithyroid drugs. The receptors derive from a female donor with Graves disease.

This clonotype showed up many times. The CDR3 region is CASSARRTGELFF. CDR3 bases: TGTGCCAGCAGCGCCCGTAGGACCGGGGAGCTGTTTTTT. This sequence joins TRBV7-9 and TRBJ2-2; D unclear. The CDR3 is 13 amino acids. Germline CDR1 and CDR2: SEHNR and FQNEAQ (reference sequence). V lost 5 bases and J 5 bases, leaving 9 bases between the germline ends. Supplemented by reference TRBV7-9 and TRBJ2-2, the full variable domain reads DTGVSQNPRHKITKRGQNVTFRCDPISEHNRLYWYRQTLGQGPEFLTYFQNEAQLEKSRLLSDRFSAERPKGSFSTLEIQRTEQGDSAMYLCASSARRTGELFFGEGSRLTVL.

This clonotype appeared a few times. The rearrangement uses TRBV7-9 and TRBJ2-7; D is possibly TRBD1 (5 bases). The CDR3 contains 14 residues. Germline V gene sequence: CDR1 SEHNR, CDR2 FQNEAQ (reference sequence). Trimming removed 5 bases at V and 3 bases at J, with 14 bases between. The CDR3 loop is CASSPGFRFYEQYF. As DNA, the CDR3 is TGTGCCAGCAGCCCAGGGTTCAGATTCTACGAGCAGTACTTC.

This clonotype came up a few times. The rearrangement links TRBV2 to TRBJ2-1; 8 bases are shared with TRBD1. The CDR3 length is 13 residues. The germline V gene has CDR1 SNHLY and CDR2 FYNNEI. With V trimmed by 6 bases and J by 8 bases, 6 bases remained unmatched. The CDR3 region has the DNA TGTGCCAGCAGCAGGGGGCTTGGCGATGAGCAGTTCTTC. Amino acid sequence: CASSRGLGDEQFF.

This clonotype was counted at least ten times. The chain links TRBV6-5 to TRBJ2-1; TRBD2 aligns across 14 bases. Germline CDR1 and CDR2: MNHEY and SVGAGI. This CDR3 region has 18 residues. Germline trimming cut 4 bases from V and 2 bases from J; bases unmatched to any gene: 7. This CDR3 reads CASSFTGTSGSPYNEQFF. The CDR3 DNA reads as TGTGCCAGCAGTTTTACCGGGACTAGCGGGAGTCCCTACAATGAGCAGTTCTTC.

The genes are TRBV2 and TRBJ2-1; D gene uncertain. With the DNA end fitting TRBJ2-4 better, the J assignment may be wrong. Germline values: CDR1 SNHLY, CDR2 FYNNEI. The length of the CDR3 is 15 residues. CDR3 DNA sequence: TGTGCCAGCAGTGAACTTGACGGCCAAAGGTACATTCAGTACTTC. This translates into CASSELDGQRYIQYF.

This clonotype was counted at least ten times. The V and J genes are TRBV5-1 and TRBJ2-1, with 10 bases lining up with TRBD2. Germline V CDR1 and CDR2: SGHRS, YFSETQ. CDR3 length equals 16 residues. V lost 0 bases, J lost 8 bases, and 8 bases stayed unmatched. The CDR3 protein is CASSLVASGSPHEQFF. The CDR3 DNA follows: TGCGCCAGCAGCTTGGTTGCTAGCGGGAGCCCCCATGAGCAGTTCTTC.

This clonotype was counted ten times or more. CDR3: CASSWGVGRGEQYF. CDR3 sequence (DNA): TGTGCCAGCAGCTGGGGTGTGGGTAGAGGCGAGCAGTACTTC. This rearrangement joins TRBV7-2 to TRBJ2-7; D remains ambiguous. The CDR3 sequence is 14 residues long. CDR1 and CDR2 (germline): SGHTA, FQGNSA. V lost 4 bases to trimming and J lost 6 bases, with 16 bases between them.

V usage is TRBV5-6 and J usage is TRBJ2-3; TRBD2 aligns across 13 bases. The CDR3 has 17 amino acids. Germline assignment: CDR1 SGHDT and CDR2 YYEEEE. V shed 0 bases, J shed 2 bases, and the junction held 3 bases outside the gene matches. For the CDR3, the DNA is TGTGCCAGCAGCTTGGTAACTAGCGGGGGGGTCACAGATACGCAGTATTTT. Translation gives CASSLVTSGGVTDTQYF.